This TCR beta chain was obtained from a study of blood T cell repertoires in COVID-19. Study-wide context: Acute-phase and convalescent COVID-19 samples originated in the United States, Italy and Spain. From T cells, B-cell-depleted T cells, or PBMCs came the material, which was cDNA or gDNA.

In the original processing: Nucleated cell counts were estimated from reference gene primer amplification. Measured with immunoSEQ multiplex PCR; TCRdb has only the in-frame clones, and not every one. That table supplies the V and J calls and clone size; D and trimming were determined from the DNA. Here the sample spans around 60,000 clones, around 79% being singletons. This clone was recorded a few times. Sequencing was performed on peripheral blood. This sequence originates from a woman aged 45-65 years with active or convalescent COVID-19.

The CDR3 protein is CASSWYRVGNTEAFF. CDR3 DNA: TGCGCCAGCAGCTGGTACAGGGTCGGGAACACTGAAGCTTTCTTT. The chain carries TRBV5-1 and TRBJ1-1; the D gene is possibly TRBD1 (6 bases). The CDR3 loop spans 15 amino acids. The germline V gene has CDR1 SGHRS and CDR2 YFSETQ. The V end was cut by 3 bases, the J end by 1 base, with 13 bases between.